The 21 T cell receptor beta chains in this list originate from one sample, sequenced in a study of technical replicates of blood from a handful of donors. Using immunoSEQ multiplex PCR, the repertoire was profiled, and TCRdb retains in-frame clones only, with some absent. There are over 30,000 clones in the sample; 85% to 95% occur only once, and 3.5% to 5% lies in the top ten. Source material: PBMCs. These receptors all stem from a human donor in good health. Some clones in this sample may be carry-over from other donors' samples.

This sequence joins TRBV6-5 and TRBJ1-1; 9 positions match TRBD1. Germline V CDR1 and CDR2: MNHEY, SVGAGI. The CDR3 sequence is 14 residues long. The J segment lost 4 bases and the V segment lost 3 bases, leaving 3 bases of the junction unmatched. This chain's CDR3 is CASSYGQGTTEAFF. DNA for the CDR3: TGTGCCAGCAGTTATGGACAGGGGACCACTGAAGCTTTCTTT.

This clone appeared a few times. The V call is TRBV9, the J call TRBJ1-1; D is possibly TRBD1 (5 bases). V lost 0 bases to trimming and J lost 6 bases, with 12 bases between them. From germline, CDR1 is SGDLS and CDR2 YYNGEE. This CDR3 is built from 14 residues. The CDR3 DNA reads TGTGCCAGCAGCGTAGATGACAGCTCACCTGAAGCTTTCTTT. This encodes CASSVDDSSPEAFF.

The chain joins TRBV2 to TRBJ2-7; 10 bases are a match to TRBD2. The CDR3 contains 20 residues. With 5 bases clipped from V and 3 bases from J, the junction kept 22 bases outside the gene matches. In germline, CDR1 is SNHLY, CDR2 FYNNEI. This CDR3 reads CASSIRQGMVLAGALYEQYF. For the CDR3, the DNA is TGTGCCAGCAGTATCCGACAGGGGATGGTGCTAGCGGGAGCCCTCTACGAGCAGTACTTC.

This chain links TRBV6-6 with TRBJ2-1; D unclear. CDR3 size: 13 residues. V lost 6 bases to trimming and J lost 7 bases, with 13 bases between them. Per the germline V gene, CDR1 is MNHNY and CDR2 is SVGAGI (reference sequence). CDR3 residues: CASSPTNRNEQFF. In DNA form, the CDR3 reads TGTGCCAGCAGCCCAACAAATCGTAATGAGCAGTTCTTC.

The rearrangement uses TRBV10-1 and TRBJ1-5; no definite D call. V lost 4 bases and J 1 base, leaving 11 bases between the germline ends. The germline CDR1 and CDR2 sequences are WNHNN and SYGVQD (reference sequence). The CDR3 length is 15 residues. CDR3: CASSVLHGSNQPQHF. CDR3 nucleotides: TGCGCCAGCAGTGTTCTCCACGGGAGCAATCAGCCCCAGCATTTT.

The chain carries TRBV2 and TRBJ1-5; D is ambiguous. V gave up 4 bases and J gave up 0 bases, with 7 bases separating them. The CDR3 has 14 residues. Looked up from germline, CDR1 is SNHLY and CDR2 is FYNNEI. For the CDR3, the DNA is TGTGCCAGCAGTGGACTTTTTAGCAATCAGCCCCAGCATTTT. Its protein is CASSGLFSNQPQHF.

The CDR3 DNA follows: TGTGCCAGCAGTGAAAGGCAGGACGCGGGCGGCTACACCTTC. Translating it yields CASSERQDAGGYTF. The chain has TRBV2 and TRBJ1-2; D call uncertain. With 2 bases removed from V and 8 bases from J, the gap between germline ends came to 15 bases. Germline CDR1 SNHLY, CDR2 FYNNEI. This CDR3 is 14 amino acids long.

In its sample, this clone was seen a few times. V usage is TRBV15 and J usage is TRBJ2-7, with no clear D. In germline, CDR1 is LNHNV, CDR2 YYDKDF (reference sequence). The CDR3 is made up of 13 amino acids. V was clipped by 1 base and J by 4 bases, with 8 bases between them. The CDR3 sequence is CATSRGLAYEQYF. For the CDR3, the DNA is TGTGCCACCAGCAGAGGCCTGGCTTACGAGCAGTACTTC.

The gene calls are TRBV5-8 and TRBJ2-3, with TRBD1 matching 7 bases. This CDR3 has 14 amino acids. V dropped 4 bases and J dropped 1; count of bases not matched to a gene: 3. CDR1 is SGHTS and CDR2 is YDEGEE in the germline V gene. CDR3 residues: CASSAGTGTDTQYF. CDR3 in DNA: TGTGCCAGCAGCGCCGGGACAGGCACAGATACGCAGTATTTT.

The CDR3 nucleotides read TGTGCCAGCAGCCGCGAAAACGGAGGTCCGGGCGCGGAGACCCAGTACTTC. The encoded protein is CASSRENGGPGAETQYF. The rearrangement uses TRBV4-2 and TRBJ2-5; perhaps TRBD2 as D (5 bases). The V and J ends lost 4 bases and 5 bases respectively, with 23 bases between them. Germline values: CDR1 LGHNA, CDR2 YNFKEQ. The CDR3 is 17 residues long.

This clone ranks as large. Here the CDR3 reads CASSALPSSGANVLTF. The CDR3 DNA follows: TGTGCCAGCAGCGCCTTACCGAGCTCTGGGGCCAACGTCCTGACTTTC. The chain has TRBV5-4 and TRBJ2-6; no clear D gene. The V end lost 4 bases, the J end lost 0 bases, and 11 bases lay between the germline ends. The CDR3 has 16 amino acids. CDR1 is SGHNT and CDR2 is YYREEE in the germline V gene (reference sequence).

The genes are TRBV25-1 and TRBJ2-7; 9 nucleotides align to TRBD1. The V and J ends lost 4 bases and 4 bases, in that order; junction bases with no gene match: 11. CDR1 and CDR2 (germline): MGHDK, SYGVNS. The CDR3 runs 16 residues. CDR3 DNA sequence: TGTGCCAGCAGTGGTTCATACAGGGGGCTGGGATACGAGCAGTACTTC. Translating it yields CASSGSYRGLGYEQYF.

This chain joins TRBV6-1 and TRBJ1-6; a weak D match, TRBD1 (6 bases). This CDR3 spans 16 amino acids. Trimming took 3 bases from V and 4 from J, leaving 13 bases between them. From germline, CDR1 is MNHNS and CDR2 SASEGT. The CDR3 protein is CASSEDSYVYNSPLHF. Here the CDR3 DNA reads TGTGCCAGCAGTGAGGACAGCTACGTTTATAATTCACCCCTCCACTTT.

The chain couples TRBV11-2 to TRBJ1-1; TRBD1 matches 10 bases. Trimming took 4 bases from V and 5 from J; bases not matched to a gene: 4. Germline CDR1 SGHAT, CDR2 FQNNGV. The CDR3 is 14 residues long. The chain's CDR3 is CASSSDRGPTEAFF. CDR3 sequence (DNA): TGTGCCAGCAGCTCCGACAGGGGGCCGACTGAAGCTTTCTTT.

The V gene is TRBV18, the J gene TRBJ2-7, with 8 bases that match TRBD2. Germline V CDR1 and CDR2: KGHSH, LQKENI. The CDR3 covers 16 residues. With V trimmed by 3 bases and J by 0 bases, 7 bases remained unmatched. CDR3 DNA sequence: TGTGCCAGCTCACCCAAAGCGGGGGCGCCCTCCTACGAGCAGTACTTC. The encoded protein is CASSPKAGAPSYEQYF.

The chain links TRBV5-6 to TRBJ2-1; the match to TRBD1 covers 9 bases. CDR3 length equals 13 residues. With 4 bases clipped from V and 13 bases from J, the junction kept 9 bases outside the gene matches. Looked up from germline, CDR1 is SGHDT and CDR2 is YYEEEE. DNA for the CDR3: TGTGCCAGCAGCACGGACAGGGGTTGGGCCCAGTTCTTC. As protein: CASSTDRGWAQFF.

This clone appeared a single time. J is TRBJ2-7 and V is TRBV27, with D tentatively TRBD1 (6 bases). Per germline, CDR1 MNHEY and CDR2 SMNVEV (reference sequence). Trimming removed 8 bases from V and 6 bases from J, with 17 bases in between. CDR3 length: 13 residues. The CDR3 loop reads CASWDTESGEQYF. The CDR3 region has the DNA TGTGCCAGCTGGGACACAGAAAGTGGCGAGCAGTACTTC.

This clone was observed a single time. The chain carries TRBV6-5 and TRBJ1-2; maybe TRBD1 (6 bases). V was trimmed by 1 base and J by 8 bases, leaving 17 bases between them. Germline CDR1 and CDR2: MNHEY and SVGAGI. The CDR3 length is 15 residues. Here the CDR3 DNA reads TGTGCCAGCAGTTACTTCAGGGGTCCGGCAGGGGGCTACACCTTC. It is translated as CASSYFRGPAGGYTF.

In its sample, this clone was seen once. The genes are TRBV11-3 and TRBJ2-1; TRBD1 is a possible D gene (5 bases). Deletions cut 8 bases from V and 4 bases from J, with 12 bases between. Germline V gene sequence: CDR1 SGHNT, CDR2 YENEEA. The CDR3 totals 13 residues. The CDR3 protein is CASSVTGYNEQFF. The CDR3 DNA reads as TGTGCCAGCTCCGTTACAGGATACAATGAGCAGTTCTTC.

The chain joins TRBV30 to TRBJ1-2; 7 bases agree with TRBD1. The germline CDR1 and CDR2 sequences are GTSNPN and SVGIG (reference sequence). This CDR3 contains 12 residues. The V segment lost 5 bases and the J segment 4 bases; nucleotides outside the gene matches: 4. The CDR3 region is CAWDRAAYGYTF. CDR3 in DNA: TGTGCCTGGGACAGGGCGGCCTATGGCTACACCTTC.

The chain joins TRBV4-3 to TRBJ1-1, with TRBD1 as a possible D gene (5 bases). Per the germline V gene, CDR1 is LGHNA and CDR2 is YSLEER. Deletions cut 4 bases from V and 5 bases from J, with 17 bases between. The length of the CDR3 is 15 residues. This chain's CDR3 is CASSRNGGALTEAFF. Here the CDR3 DNA reads TGCGCCAGCAGCCGTAACGGAGGGGCCTTAACTGAAGCTTTCTTT.